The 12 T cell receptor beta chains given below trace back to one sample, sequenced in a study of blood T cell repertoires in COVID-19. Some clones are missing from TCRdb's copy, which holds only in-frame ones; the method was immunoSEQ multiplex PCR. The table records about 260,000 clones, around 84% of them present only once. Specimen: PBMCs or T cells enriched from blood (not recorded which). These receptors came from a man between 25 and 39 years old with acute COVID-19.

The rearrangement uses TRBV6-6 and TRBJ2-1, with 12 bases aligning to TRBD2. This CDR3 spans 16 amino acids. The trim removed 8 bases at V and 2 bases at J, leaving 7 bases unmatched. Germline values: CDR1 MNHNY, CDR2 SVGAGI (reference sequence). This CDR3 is CASCQLAGGPYNEQFF. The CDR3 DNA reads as TGTGCCAGCTGCCAGCTAGCGGGAGGGCCCTACAATGAGCAGTTCTTC.

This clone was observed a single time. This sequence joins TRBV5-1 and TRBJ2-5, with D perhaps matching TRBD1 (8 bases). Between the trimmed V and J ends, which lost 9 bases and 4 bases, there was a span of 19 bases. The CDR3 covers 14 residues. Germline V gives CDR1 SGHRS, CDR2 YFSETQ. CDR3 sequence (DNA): TGCGCCACCCAGACAGGGGAGGGGGGAGAGACCCAGTACTTC. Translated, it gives CATQTGEGGETQYF.

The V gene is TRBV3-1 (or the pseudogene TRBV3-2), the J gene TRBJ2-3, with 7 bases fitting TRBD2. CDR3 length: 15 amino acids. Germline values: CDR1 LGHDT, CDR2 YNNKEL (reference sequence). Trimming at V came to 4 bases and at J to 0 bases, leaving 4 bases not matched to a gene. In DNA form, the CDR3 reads TGTGCCAGCAGCCGAACTAGCGCTAGCACAGATACGCAGTATTTT. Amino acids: CASSRTSASTDTQYF.

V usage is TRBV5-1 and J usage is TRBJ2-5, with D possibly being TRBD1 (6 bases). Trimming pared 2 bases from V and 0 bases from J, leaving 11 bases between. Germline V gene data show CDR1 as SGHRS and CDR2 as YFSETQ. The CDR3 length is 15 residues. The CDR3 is CASSLRTADQETQYF. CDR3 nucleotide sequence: TGCGCCAGCAGCTTAAGGACAGCGGACCAAGAGACCCAGTACTTC.

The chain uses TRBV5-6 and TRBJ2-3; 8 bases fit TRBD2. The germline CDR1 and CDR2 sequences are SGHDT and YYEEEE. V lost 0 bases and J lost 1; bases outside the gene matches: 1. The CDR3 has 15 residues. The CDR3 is CASSLAGGGTDTQYF. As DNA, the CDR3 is TGTGCCAGCAGCTTGGCCGGGGGGGGCACAGATACGCAGTATTTT.

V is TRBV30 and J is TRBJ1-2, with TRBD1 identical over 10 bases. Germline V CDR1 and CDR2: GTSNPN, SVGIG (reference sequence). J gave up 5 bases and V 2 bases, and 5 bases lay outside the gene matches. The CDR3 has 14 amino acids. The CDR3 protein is CAWSPTGGAYGYTF. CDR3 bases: TGTGCCTGGAGTCCGACAGGGGGCGCGTATGGCTACACCTTC.

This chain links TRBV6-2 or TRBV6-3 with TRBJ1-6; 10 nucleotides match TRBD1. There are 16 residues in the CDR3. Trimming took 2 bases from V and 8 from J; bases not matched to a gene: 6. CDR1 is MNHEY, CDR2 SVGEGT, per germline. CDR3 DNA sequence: TGTGCCAGCAGTTACGCTTCCGGGACAGGGGATTCACCCCTCCACTTT. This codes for CASSYASGTGDSPLHF.

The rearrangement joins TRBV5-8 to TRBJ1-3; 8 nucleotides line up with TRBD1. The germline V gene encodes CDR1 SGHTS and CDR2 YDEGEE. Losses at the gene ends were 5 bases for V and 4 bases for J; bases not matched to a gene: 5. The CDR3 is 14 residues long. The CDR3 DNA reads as TGTGCCAGCAGGACAGGGGCAGGAGGAAACACCATATATTTT. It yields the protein CASRTGAGGNTIYF.

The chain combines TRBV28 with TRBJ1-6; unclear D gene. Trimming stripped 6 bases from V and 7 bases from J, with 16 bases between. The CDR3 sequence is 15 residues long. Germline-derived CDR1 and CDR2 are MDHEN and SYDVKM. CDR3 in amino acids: CASSPGEGGNSPLHF. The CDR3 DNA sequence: TGTGCCAGCAGCCCTGGCGAGGGCGGGAATTCACCCCTCCACTTT.

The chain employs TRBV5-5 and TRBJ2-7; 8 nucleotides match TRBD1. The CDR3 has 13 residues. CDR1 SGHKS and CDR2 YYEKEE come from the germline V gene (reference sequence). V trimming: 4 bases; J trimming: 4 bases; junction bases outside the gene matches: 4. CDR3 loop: CASSRTGWYEQYV. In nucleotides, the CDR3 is TGTGCCAGCAGCCGGACAGGGTGGTACGAGCAGTACGTC.

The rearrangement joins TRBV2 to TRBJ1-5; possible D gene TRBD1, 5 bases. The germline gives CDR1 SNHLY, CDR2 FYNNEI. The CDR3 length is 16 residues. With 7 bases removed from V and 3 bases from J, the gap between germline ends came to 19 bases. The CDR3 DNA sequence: TGTGCCAGCACCCCCCGAGGGACGGGAGACAATCAGCCCCAGCATTTT. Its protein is CASTPRGTGDNQPQHF.

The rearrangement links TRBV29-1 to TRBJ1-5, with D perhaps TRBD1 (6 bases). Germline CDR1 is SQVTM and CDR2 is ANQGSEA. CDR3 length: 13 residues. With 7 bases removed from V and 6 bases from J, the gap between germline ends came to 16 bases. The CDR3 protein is CSGSQGISQPQHF. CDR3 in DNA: TGCAGCGGATCACAGGGAATAAGTCAGCCCCAGCATTTT. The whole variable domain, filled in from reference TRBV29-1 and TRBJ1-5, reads SAVISQKPSRDICQRGTSLTIQCQVDSQVTMMFWYRQQPGQSLTLIATANQGSEATYESGFVIDKFPISRPNLTFSTLTVSNMSPEDSSIYLCSGSQGISQPQHFGDGTRLSIL.